Presented here are 18 T cell receptor beta chains from one specimen sequenced in a study of OX40 agonist ivuxolimab in advanced cancers. Measured with immunoSEQ multiplex PCR; TCRdb has only the in-frame clones, and not every one. The top ten hold around 0.53% of the sample, which has under 85,000 clones, approximately 89% seen once. The sequences come from CD4+ or CD8+ T cells sorted from blood, collected in a trial of the OX40 agonist ivuxolimab. The source is an adult with an advanced solid tumor such as melanoma, head and neck, liver or kidney cancer.

The table lists this clone with a count of one. This chain uses TRBV6-5 with TRBJ1-2; 9 nucleotides line up with TRBD1. The CDR3 runs to 14 residues. Germline CDR1 is MNHEY and CDR2 is SVGAGI. V lost 6 bases to trimming and J lost 1 base; unmatched junction nucleotides: 3. For the CDR3, the DNA is TGTGCCAGCAGGGGGGACAGGGTTAACTATGGCTACACCTTC. It encodes CASRGDRVNYGYTF.

The chain has TRBV7-9 and TRBJ1-2, with 7 bases lining up with TRBD1. This CDR3 has 14 residues. CDR1 is SEHNR and CDR2 is FQNEAQ in the germline V gene (reference sequence). The V segment lost 5 bases and the J segment 7 bases; nucleotides outside the gene matches: 10. CDR3 sequence (DNA): TGTGCCAGCAGCCAAGGAACAGGGGCCTCTGGCTACACCTTC. This gives the protein CASSQGTGASGYTF.

This clone turned up a few times. This chain links TRBV6-1 with TRBJ1-2; a possible D gene is TRBD1 (5 bases). Trimming pared 6 bases from V and 6 bases from J, leaving 14 bases between. The germline V gene has CDR1 MNHNS and CDR2 SASEGT. The CDR3 runs to 13 residues. CDR3 DNA: TGTGCCAGCAGAGGCCAGTTGGGGGATGGCTACACCTTC. The encoded protein is CASRGQLGDGYTF.

The chain combines TRBV2 with TRBJ2-7; no clear D gene. The length of the CDR3 is 13 residues. In germline, CDR1 is SNHLY, CDR2 FYNNEI. Trimming pared 1 base from V and 3 bases from J, leaving 7 bases between. This CDR3 reads CASSEGLGYEQYF. The CDR3 DNA is TGTGCCAGCAGTGAAGGACTGGGCTACGAGCAGTACTTC.

The V gene is TRBV18, the J gene TRBJ2-2; D may be TRBD1 (5 bases). The CDR3 totals 14 residues. Trimming left V 2 bases short and J 5 bases short, with 9 bases between. CDR1 is KGHSH and CDR2 is LQKENI in the germline V gene. CDR3 nucleotides: TGTGCCAGCTCACCAGGAAAGGGGACCGGGGAGCTGTTTTTT. Its translation is CASSPGKGTGELFF.

In its sample, this clone was seen a few times. The J gene is TRBJ1-1, the V gene TRBV7-3; no clear D. Germline V lookup: CDR1 SGHTA, CDR2 FQGTGA. The CDR3 length is 13 residues. V shed 0 bases and J shed 1 base, with 3 bases lying between them. CDR3 bases: TGTGCCAGCAGCTTAACGGAGAACACTGAAGCTTTCTTT. Its protein product is CASSLTENTEAFF. Filled out from reference TRBV7-3 and TRBJ1-1, the complete variable domain reads GAGVSQTPSNKVTEKGKYVELRCDPISGHTALYWYRQSLGQGPEFLIYFQGTGAADDSGLPNDRFFAVRPEGSVSTLKIQRTERGDSAVYLCASSLTENTEAFFGQGTRLTVV.

This clone came up once. This chain joins TRBV6-5 and TRBJ1-5; possibly TRBD1 for D (5 bases). CDR3 length: 13 residues. Germline CDR1 reads MNHEY; CDR2 reads SVGAGI. V lost 0 bases to trimming and J lost 9 bases, with 9 bases between them. The CDR3 region is CASSYSQGGPQHF. CDR3 nucleotides: TGTGCCAGCAGTTACTCCCAGGGTGGGCCCCAGCATTTT.

The chain links TRBV5-1 to TRBJ2-7, with unresolved D. The germline gives CDR1 SGHRS, CDR2 YFSETQ. The CDR3 contains 13 residues. V lost 2 bases, J lost 1 base, and 7 bases lay in between. The CDR3: CASSFADSYEQYF. As DNA, the CDR3 is TGCGCCAGCAGCTTCGCGGATTCCTACGAGCAGTACTTC.

J is TRBJ2-7 and V is TRBV10-3; D gene unclear. V lost 4 bases and J lost 4, with 14 bases in between. Per the germline V gene, CDR1 is ENHRY and CDR2 is SYGVKD. The CDR3 contains 14 residues. In DNA form, the CDR3 reads TGTGCCATCAGTGGGGCAGTTGGGCGATACGAGCAGTACTTC. It translates to CAISGAVGRYEQYF.

V usage is TRBV19 and J usage is TRBJ1-2; 7 bases agree with TRBD1. The CDR3 consists of 14 residues. Germline CDR1 reads LNHDA; CDR2 reads SQIVND (reference sequence). Trimming took 3 bases from V and 4 from J; bases not matched to a gene: 5. CDR3 nucleotides: TGTGCCAGTAGTATGGTGGGACAGTCCTATGGCTACACCTTC. Protein: CASSMVGQSYGYTF.

The rearrangement uses TRBV28 and TRBJ1-1; no definite D call. In germline, CDR1 is MDHEN, CDR2 SYDVKM. V lost 5 bases and J 1 base, leaving 11 bases between the germline ends. This CDR3 comprises 14 residues. For the CDR3, the DNA is TGTGCCAGCAGTGTAACGACATCGAACACTGAAGCTTTCTTT. It codes for CASSVTTSNTEAFF.

The DNA for the CDR3 is TGTGCCAGCAGCTTCCGGACAGCCCCGAATGAAAAACTGTTTTTT. Translating gives CASSFRTAPNEKLFF. This chain joins TRBV5-6 and TRBJ1-4; possible D gene TRBD1, 6 bases. Trimming took 2 bases from V and 5 from J, leaving 13 bases between them. Germline lookup yields CDR1 SGHDT and CDR2 YYEEEE. This CDR3 is built from 15 residues. The whole variable domain, remainder taken from reference TRBV5-6 and TRBJ1-4, is DAGVTQSPTHLIKTRGQQVTLRCSPKSGHDTVSWYQQALGQGPQFIFQYYEEEERQRGNFPDRFSGHQFPNYSSELNVNALLLGDSALYLCASSFRTAPNEKLFFGSGTQLSVL.

The chain carries TRBV6-6 and TRBJ1-2; TRBD1 agrees at 8 bases. With 6 bases clipped from V and 3 bases from J, the junction kept 3 bases outside the gene matches. CDR1 is MNHNY, CDR2 SVGAGI, per germline (reference sequence). The CDR3 runs to 13 residues. Written as DNA, the CDR3 is TGTGCCAGCAGCCAGGGACAGGACTATGGCTACACCTTC. Translating it yields CASSQGQDYGYTF.

This sequence joins TRBV2 and TRBJ2-3, with 7 bases lining up with TRBD2. The CDR3 covers 14 residues. The germline CDR1 and CDR2 sequences are SNHLY and FYNNEI. Trimming took 4 bases from V and 2 from J; bases not matched to a gene: 3. This chain's CDR3 is CASSVGGSTDTQYF. The DNA for the CDR3 is TGTGCCAGCAGTGTCGGGGGGTCCACAGATACGCAGTATTTT.

J is TRBJ1-2 and V is TRBV11-2, with D possibly being TRBD1 (6 bases). Deletions cut 2 bases from V and 1 base from J, with 23 bases between. This CDR3 is built from 19 residues. The germline V gene encodes CDR1 SGHAT and CDR2 FQNNGV. As DNA, the CDR3 is TGTGCCAGCAGCTTATCCCCCGGTTCCAAGGGGGGGGGTAACTATGGCTACACCTTC. Translating it yields CASSLSPGSKGGGNYGYTF.

As DNA, the CDR3 is TGTGCCAGCAGCACAAAGAACCAAGAGACCCAGTACTTC. Translation: CASSTKNQETQYF. V is TRBV5-6 and J is TRBJ2-5; D unresolved. Germline loops: CDR1 SGHDT, CDR2 YYEEEE. The CDR3 contains 13 residues. Between the trimmed V and J ends, which lost 4 bases and 0 bases, there was a span of 7 bases.

This sequence joins TRBV5-4 and TRBJ2-3, with a possible D match to TRBD1 (5 bases). CDR1 is SGHNT, CDR2 YYREEE, per germline (reference sequence). The CDR3 contains 15 residues. V was clipped by 1 base and J by 1 base, with 10 bases between them. The CDR3 spells CASSLKGPGTDTQYF. The CDR3 DNA follows: TGTGCCAGCAGCTTGAAGGGGCCGGGCACAGATACGCAGTATTTT.

The rearrangement joins TRBV28 to TRBJ2-1; the D is unclear. CDR3 length equals 11 residues. From germline, CDR1 is MDHEN and CDR2 SYDVKM. Between the trimmed V and J ends, which lost 8 bases and 15 bases, there was a span of 17 bases. The DNA for the CDR3 is TGTGCCAGCGATTCATCTGCAGCTCGGTTCTTC. Its protein is CASDSSAARFF.